This T cell receptor (beta chain) is from a study of beta chain features in type 1 diabetes. For the study at large: Summed over all samples, the examined sorted cells came to 107,917,701.

Study-level results: Type 1 diabetes patients had TCRB CDR3s that were shorter (moderately but significantly so) in all four CD4+ subsets.

This CDR3 region has 12 residues. V was pared by 8 bases and J by 6 bases, with 10 bases between. The V gene's germline CDR1 is LGHNT and CDR2 FRNRAP. As for this clone: Its antigen is still unknown.

What was sequenced were expressed TCRB transcripts, since all of the isolated RNA had been reverse transcribed. Sequencing was performed with immunoSEQ multiplex PCR; in TCRdb, only in-frame clones are kept and a portion is missing. The table records 630,000 or so clones, roughly an eighth of them present only once. A heparinised blood draw that averaged approximately 110 mL was obtained once from each donor. Staining for CD45RO/CCR7/CD25/CD127/CD95/CD27 allowed sorting of CD4+ naive, central memory, regulatory and stem cell-like memory cells. Sequencing was performed on naive CD4+ T cells from blood. The chain is built from TRBV12-5 and TRBJ2-2, with unresolved D. This sequence originates from a man between 18 and 29 years old with type 1 diabetes. The CDR3: CASLRDAGELFF. CDR3 sequence (DNA): TGTGCTAGTCTTCGAGATGCCGGGGAGCTGTTTTTT.